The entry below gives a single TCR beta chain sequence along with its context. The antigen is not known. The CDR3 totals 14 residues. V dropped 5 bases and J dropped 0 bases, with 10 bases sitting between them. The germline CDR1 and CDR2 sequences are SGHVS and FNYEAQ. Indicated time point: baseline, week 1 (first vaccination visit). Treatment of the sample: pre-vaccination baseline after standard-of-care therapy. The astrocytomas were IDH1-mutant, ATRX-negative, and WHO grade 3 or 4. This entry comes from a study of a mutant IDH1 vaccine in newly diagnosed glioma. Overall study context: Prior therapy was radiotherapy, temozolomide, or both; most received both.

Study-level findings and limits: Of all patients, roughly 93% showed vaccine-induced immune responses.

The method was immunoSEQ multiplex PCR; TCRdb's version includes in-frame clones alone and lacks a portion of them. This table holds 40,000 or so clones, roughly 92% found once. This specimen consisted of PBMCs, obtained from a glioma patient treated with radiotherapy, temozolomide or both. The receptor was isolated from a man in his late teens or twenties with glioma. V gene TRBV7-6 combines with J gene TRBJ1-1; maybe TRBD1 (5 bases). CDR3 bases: TGTGCCAGCAGCCCGGGGCAGCTGAACACTGAAGCTTTCTTT. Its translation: CASSPGQLNTEAFF.